This T cell receptor (beta chain) originates from a study of control samples from healthy donors and cancer patients. Method: immunoSEQ multiplex PCR; TCRdb's copy keeps in-frame clones and lacks some. There are approximately 90,000 clones in the sample; around nine tenths occur only once, and under 25% lies in the top ten. This sequence was found in a man between 25 and 39 years old in good health. The sample was blood.

CDR3 nucleotide sequence: TGTGCCAGCAGTATGGTCCTAGCTAAAGCCTACGAGCAGTACTTC. Translation: CASSMVLAKAYEQYF. V and J are TRBV27 and TRBJ2-7; a possible D gene is TRBD2 (5 bases). Trimming shortened V by 5 bases and J by 2 bases, and 16 bases separated the two germline ends. The CDR3 spans 15 residues. Germline assignment: CDR1 MNHEY and CDR2 SMNVEV (reference sequence).